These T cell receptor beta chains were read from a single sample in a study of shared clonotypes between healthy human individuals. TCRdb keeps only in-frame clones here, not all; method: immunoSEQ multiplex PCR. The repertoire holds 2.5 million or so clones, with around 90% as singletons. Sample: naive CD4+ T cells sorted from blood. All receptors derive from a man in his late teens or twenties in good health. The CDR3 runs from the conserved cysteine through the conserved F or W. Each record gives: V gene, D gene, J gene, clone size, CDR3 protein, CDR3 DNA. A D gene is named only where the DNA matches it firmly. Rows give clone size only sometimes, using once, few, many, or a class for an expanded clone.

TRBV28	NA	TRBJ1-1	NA	CASSLETGDTEAFF	TGTGCCAGCAGTTTAGAGACCGGGGACACTGAAGCTTTCTTT
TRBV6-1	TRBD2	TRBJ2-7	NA	CASSLRWGGSYEQYF	TGTGCCAGCAGCCTTAGGTGGGGGGGATCATACGAGCAGTACTTC
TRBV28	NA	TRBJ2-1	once	CASRGGGKQFF	TGTGCCAGCAGAGGGGGGGGGAAGCAGTTCTTC
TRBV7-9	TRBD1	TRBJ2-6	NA	CASSLAGTVSGANVLTF	TGTGCCAGCAGCTTAGCCGGGACAGTCTCTGGGGCCAACGTCCTGACTTTC
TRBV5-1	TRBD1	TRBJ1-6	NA	CASSWGTDSPLHF	TGCGCCAGCAGCTGGGGGACAGATTCACCCCTCCACTTT
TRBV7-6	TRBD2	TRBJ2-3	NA	CASSSGLAGVGQYF	TGTGCCAGCAGCTCGGGACTAGCGGGAGTTGGGCAGTATTTT
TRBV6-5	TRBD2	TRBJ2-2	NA	CASSYASGNTGELFF	TGTGCCAGCAGTTATGCTAGCGGGAACACCGGGGAGCTGTTTTTT
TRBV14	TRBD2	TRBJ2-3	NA	CASSQVGGADTQYF	TGTGCCAGCAGCCAAGTCGGGGGGGCAGATACGCAGTATTTT
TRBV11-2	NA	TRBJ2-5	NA	CASSLGIAETQYF	TGTGCCAGCAGTCTCGGCATCGCAGAGACCCAGTACTTC
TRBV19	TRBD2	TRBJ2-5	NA	CASSTSGGDQETQYF	TGTGCCAGTAGTACTAGCGGGGGGGACCAAGAGACCCAGTACTTC
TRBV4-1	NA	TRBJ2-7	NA	CASSPSDSKNEQYF	TGCGCCAGCAGCCCCTCGGACAGTAAAAACGAGCAGTACTTC
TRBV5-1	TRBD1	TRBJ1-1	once	CASSLGGTGTEAFF	TGCGCCAGCAGCTTGGGAGGGACAGGGACTGAAGCTTTCTTT
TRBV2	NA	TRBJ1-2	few	CASSERGPTNYGYTF	TGTGCCAGCAGTGAGAGAGGGCCGACTAACTATGGCTACACCTTC
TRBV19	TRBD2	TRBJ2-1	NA	CASSIGRLAGMGNEQFF	TGTGCCAGTAGTATAGGGAGACTAGCGGGCATGGGTAATGAGCAGTTCTTC
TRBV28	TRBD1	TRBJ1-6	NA	CASQDRAYSPLHF	TGTGCCAGCCAGGACAGGGCCTATTCACCCCTCCACTTT
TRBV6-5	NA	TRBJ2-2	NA	CASSYSGTPRAMFF	TGTGCCAGCAGTTACTCAGGCACACCGAGGGCTATGTTTTTT
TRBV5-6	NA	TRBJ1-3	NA	CASSLAAGLGSGNTIYF	TGTGCCAGCAGCTTGGCCGCTGGGTTGGGGTCTGGAAACACCATATATTTT
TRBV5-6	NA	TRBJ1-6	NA	CASSRRAVSSYNSPLHF	TGTGCCAGCAGCCGCCGGGCGGTAAGCTCCTATAATTCACCCCTCCACTTT
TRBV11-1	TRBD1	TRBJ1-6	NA	CASSLDRVGSPLHF	TGTGCCAGCAGCTTGGACAGGGTTGGGTCACCCCTCCACTTT
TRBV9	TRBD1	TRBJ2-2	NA	CASSVAGTANTGELFF	TGTGCCAGCAGCGTAGCCGGGACAGCGAACACCGGGGAGCTGTTTTTT
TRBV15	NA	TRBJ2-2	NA	CATSSRWGVVGELFF	TGTGCCACCAGCAGCCGTTGGGGGGTAGTCGGGGAGCTGTTTTTT
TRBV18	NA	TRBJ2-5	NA	CASSPLAVQETQYF	TGTGCCAGCTCACCACTAGCGGTTCAAGAGACCCAGTACTTC
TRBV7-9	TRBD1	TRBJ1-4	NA	CASSSRSGGTNEKLFF	TGTGCCAGCAGCTCCCGATCAGGGGGCACAAATGAAAAACTGTTTTTT
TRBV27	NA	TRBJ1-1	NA	CASSLMNTGNTEAFF	TGTGCCAGCAGTCTCATGAACACAGGGAACACTGAAGCTTTCTTT
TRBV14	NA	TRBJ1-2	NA	CASSQEDRNYGYTF	TGTGCCAGCAGCCAAGAGGATCGTAACTATGGCTACACCTTC
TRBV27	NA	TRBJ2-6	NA	CASSSRDTGANVLTF	TGTGCCAGCAGTTCACGGGACACCGGGGCCAACGTCCTGACTTTC
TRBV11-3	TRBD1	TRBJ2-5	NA	CASSTGTGAGETQYF	TGTGCCAGCAGCACCGGGACAGGGGCTGGGGAGACCCAGTACTTC
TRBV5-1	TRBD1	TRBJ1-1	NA	CASSLTIRDRGFVTEAFF	TGCGCCAGCAGCTTAACCATCCGGGACAGGGGTTTTGTCACTGAAGCTTTCTTT
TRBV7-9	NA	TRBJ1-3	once	CASSPRQGDGNTIYF	TGTGCCAGCAGCCCCCGGCAGGGCGATGGAAACACCATATATTTT
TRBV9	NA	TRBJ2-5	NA	CASSVIPEETQYF	TGTGCCAGCAGCGTAATTCCGGAAGAGACCCAGTACTTC
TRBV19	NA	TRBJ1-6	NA	CASSISLGNSPLHF	TGTGCCAGTAGTATAAGTCTAGGTAATTCACCCCTCCACTTT